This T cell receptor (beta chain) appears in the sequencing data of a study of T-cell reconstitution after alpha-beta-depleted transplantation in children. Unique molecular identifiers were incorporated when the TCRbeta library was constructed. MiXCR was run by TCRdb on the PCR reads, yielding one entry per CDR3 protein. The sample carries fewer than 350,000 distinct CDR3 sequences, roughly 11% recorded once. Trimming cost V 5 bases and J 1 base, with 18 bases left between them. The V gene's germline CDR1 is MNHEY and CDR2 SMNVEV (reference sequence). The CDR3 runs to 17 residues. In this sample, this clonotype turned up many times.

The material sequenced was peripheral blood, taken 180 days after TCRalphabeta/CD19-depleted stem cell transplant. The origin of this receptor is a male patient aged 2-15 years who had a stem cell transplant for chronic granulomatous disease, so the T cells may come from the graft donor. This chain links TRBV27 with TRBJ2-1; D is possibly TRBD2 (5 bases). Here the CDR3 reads CASSKRAGLVSYNEQFF. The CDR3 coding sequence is TGTGCCAGCAGTAAACGGGCGGGTTTGGTATCCTACAATGAGCAGTTCTTC.